This T cell receptor (beta chain) was recorded in a study of beta chain features in type 1 diabetes. The overall study: Healthy donors and patients had similar age, gender and cell yields.

Study-wide points: Across all four CD4+ subsets, people with type 1 diabetes showed modestly shorter TCRB CDR3s.

Sequencing targeted expressed TCRB transcripts, as all isolated RNA had been reverse transcribed. Samples of naive, central memory and regulatory T cells yielded a mean of approximately 3.9 million reads. TCRdb keeps only in-frame clones here, not all; method: immunoSEQ multiplex PCR. The repertoire consists of a few hundred thousand clones, with roughly an eighth occurring once and the leading ten covering 0.0095% to 0.012%. CD4+ naive, central memory, regulatory and stem cell-like memory subsets were isolated by sorting on CD45RO/CCR7/CD25/CD127/CD95/CD27. This CDR3 contains 14 residues. The germline CDR1 and CDR2 sequences are SEHNR and FQNEAQ (reference sequence). V shed 1 base and J shed 6 bases, with 12 bases lying between them. This clone was observed a few times. Its antigen is currently unknown.

V and J are TRBV7-9 and TRBJ1-1, with D tentatively TRBD1 (6 bases). The origin of this receptor is a woman in her late teens or twenties with type 1 diabetes. Sequenced: naive CD4+ T cells from blood. CDR3 nucleotide sequence: TGTGCCAGCAGCTTAGAGGACAGAAGGCCTGAAGCTTTCTTT. Its translation: CASSLEDRRPEAFF.